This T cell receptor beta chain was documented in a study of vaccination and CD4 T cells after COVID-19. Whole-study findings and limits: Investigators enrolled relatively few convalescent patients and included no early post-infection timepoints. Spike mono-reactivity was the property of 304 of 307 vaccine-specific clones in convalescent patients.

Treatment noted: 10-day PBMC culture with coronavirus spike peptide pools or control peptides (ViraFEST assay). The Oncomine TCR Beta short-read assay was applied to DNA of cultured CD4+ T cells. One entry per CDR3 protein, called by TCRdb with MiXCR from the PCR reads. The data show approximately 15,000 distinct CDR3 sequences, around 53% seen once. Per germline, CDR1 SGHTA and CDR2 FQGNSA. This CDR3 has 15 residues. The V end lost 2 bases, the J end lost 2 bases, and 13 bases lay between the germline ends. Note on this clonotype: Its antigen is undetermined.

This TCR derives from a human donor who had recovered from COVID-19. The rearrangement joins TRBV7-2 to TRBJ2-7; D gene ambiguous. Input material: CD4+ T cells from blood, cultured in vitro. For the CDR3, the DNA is TGTGCCAGCAGCTTAATAGCCAGGTCCACCTACGAGCAGTACTTC. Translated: CASSLIARSTYEQYF. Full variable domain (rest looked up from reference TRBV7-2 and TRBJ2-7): GAGVSQSPSNKVTEKGKDVELRCDPISGHTALYWYRQSLGQGLEFLIYFQGNSAPDKSGLPSDRFSAERTGGSVSTLTIQRTQQEDSAVYLCASSLIARSTYEQYFGPGTRLTVT.